The next 30 T cell receptor beta chains were all read from a single sample in a study of cytomegalovirus exposure and HLA in healthy donors. This PCR relied on a set of 60 Vbeta primers and 13 Jbeta primers. Using immunoSEQ multiplex PCR, the repertoire was profiled, and TCRdb retains in-frame clones only, with some absent. Here the sample spans around 200,000 clones, roughly 85% being singletons. The specimen sequenced was PBMCs. The source of these receptors is a woman between 45 and 60 years old in good health and CMV-seronegative.

The J gene is TRBJ2-7, the V gene TRBV25-1, with 7 bases aligning to TRBD1. Trimming at V came to 9 bases and at J to 3 bases, leaving 8 bases not matched to a gene. Germline CDR1 MGHDK, CDR2 SYGVNS. This CDR3 region has 13 residues. The CDR3 DNA follows: TGTGCCAGTACTGGACAGGAGAGCTACGAGCAGTACTTC. This sequence encodes CASTGQESYEQYF.

This clone has only a few counts. The chain recombines TRBV11-2 with TRBJ2-3, with 9 bases that match TRBD1. From germline, CDR1 is SGHAT and CDR2 FQNNGV. The V gene end was trimmed by 5 bases and the J gene end by 2 bases; junction bases not matched to a gene: 11. The length of the CDR3 is 17 residues. CDR3 sequence: CASSRVGGTGNTDTQYF. CDR3 bases: TGTGCCAGCAGCCGAGTTGGTGGGACAGGGAACACAGATACGCAGTATTTT.

V and J are TRBV5-5 and TRBJ1-4; 8 bases agree with TRBD1. Trimming cost V 4 bases and J 5 bases; bases outside gene matches: 1. Per germline, CDR1 SGHKS and CDR2 YYEKEE (reference sequence). CDR3 length: 13 residues. CDR3 DNA: TGTGCCAGCAGCCGGACAGGGAATGAAAAACTGTTTTTT. Its protein product is CASSRTGNEKLFF. The full variable domain, completed using reference TRBV5-5 and TRBJ1-4, is DAGVTQSPTHLIKTRGQQVTLRCSPISGHKSVSWYQQVLGQGPQFIFQYYEKEERGRGNFPDRFSARQFPNYSSELNVNALLLGDSALYLCASSRTGNEKLFFGSGTQLSVL.

This chain connects TRBV2 to TRBJ2-5; 10 bases line up with TRBD2. Unmatched junction bases numbered 9, after V lost 3 bases and J lost 5 bases. CDR3 length equals 16 residues. CDR1 and CDR2 from the germline V gene are SNHLY and FYNNEI. In DNA, the CDR3 is TGTGCCAGCAGTGAGGAAGCGGGAGGGCCCTTTGAGACCCAGTACTTC. This codes for CASSEEAGGPFETQYF.

The rearrangement uses TRBV30 and TRBJ2-2; D may be TRBD2 (5 bases). V lost 4 bases and J lost 6, with 18 bases in between. Germline values: CDR1 GTSNPN, CDR2 SVGIG (reference sequence). The CDR3 is made up of 15 amino acids. CDR3 in amino acids: CAWNNKGSPPGELFF. The DNA of the CDR3 is TGTGCCTGGAACAACAAAGGGAGCCCCCCCGGGGAGCTGTTTTTT. The full variable domain, rest sourced from reference TRBV30 and TRBJ2-2, is SQTIHQWPATLVQPVGSPLSLECTVEGTSNPNLYWYRQAAGRGLQLLFYSVGIGQISSEVPQNLSASRPQDRQFILSSKKLLLSDSGFYLCAWNNKGSPPGELFFGEGSRLTVL.

This clone was seen only a few times. The chain couples TRBV2 to TRBJ2-7; D call uncertain. Deletions cut 10 bases from V and 4 bases from J, with 14 bases between. Germline CDR1 and CDR2: SNHLY and FYNNEI. CDR3 size: 12 residues. CDR3 coding DNA: TGTGCCAAGAAGAAGGCGGCATACGAGCAGTACTTC. Translating it yields CAKKKAAYEQYF.

The chain employs TRBV6-1 and TRBJ2-1; 11 bases are a match to TRBD2. The CDR3 sequence is 16 residues long. In germline, CDR1 is MNHNS, CDR2 SASEGT. The V and J ends lost 4 bases and 10 bases, in that order; junction bases with no gene match: 12. This chain's CDR3 is CASSAAGTSGAGEQFF. CDR3 coding DNA: TGTGCCAGCAGTGCAGCCGGGACTAGCGGAGCCGGAGAGCAGTTCTTC.

This clone was seen once. The CDR3 DNA is TGTGCCAGCACCTCGTGGGGGGTCAACACCGGGGAGCTGTTTTTT. Translated: CASTSWGVNTGELFF. The chain couples TRBV7-2 to TRBJ2-2; D might be TRBD2 (6 bases). Germline loops: CDR1 SGHTA, CDR2 FQGNSA. The CDR3 has 15 amino acids. V shed 7 bases and J shed 2 bases, with 14 bases lying between them. The complete variable domain, with remaining parts taken from reference TRBV7-2 and TRBJ2-2, reads GAGVSQSPSNKVTEKGKDVELRCDPISGHTALYWYRQSLGQGLEFLIYFQGNSAPDKSGLPSDRFSAERTGGSVSTLTIQRTQQEDSAVYLCASTSWGVNTGELFFGEGSRLTVL.

As for this clone: At one end the junction does not follow the germline gene, possibly because of a read error. Distinct nucleotide sequences in the sample also encode this CDR3. The J gene is TRBJ1-1, the V gene TRBV10-1, with a weak D call TRBD1 (5 bases). Germline values: CDR1 WNHNN, CDR2 SYGVQD (reference sequence). CDR3 size: 13 residues. This CDR3 reads CASSRQLNTEAFF. The CDR3 DNA sequence: TGCGCCAGCAGCCGACAGCTGAATACTGAAGCTTTCTTT.

The chain is built from TRBV29-1 and TRBJ2-3; TRBD2 matches 8 bases. Germline-derived CDR1 and CDR2 are SQVTM and ANQGSEA. Unmatched junction bases numbered 5, after V lost 4 bases and J lost 2 bases. The CDR3 runs 14 residues. The DNA of the CDR3 is TGCAGCGTTGTCGGGGGGGATTTCACAGATACGCAGTATTTT. Amino acids: CSVVGGDFTDTQYF.

V gene TRBV7-3 combines with J gene TRBJ1-1; D is unclear. Germline V gene lookup returns CDR1 SGHTA and CDR2 FQGTGA. The CDR3 totals 14 residues. The V and J ends lost 4 bases and 3 bases respectively, with 12 bases between them. CDR3 bases: TGTGCCAGCAGCTCGGGCGGGCAGGACACTGAAGCTTTCTTT. It is translated as CASSSGGQDTEAFF.

The CDR3 DNA is TGTGCCAGCAGCGCCAGGACTAGCGGGGGCACAGATACGCAGTATTTT. This translates into CASSARTSGGTDTQYF. This rearrangement joins TRBV11-3 to TRBJ2-3; 12 nucleotides agree with TRBD2. The V gene end was trimmed by 5 bases and the J gene end by 1 base; junction bases not matched to a gene: 4. Germline CDR1 is SGHNT and CDR2 is YENEEA. The CDR3 is made up of 16 amino acids.

V is TRBV6-1 and J is TRBJ2-3; D is ambiguous. Germline CDR1 MNHNS, CDR2 SASEGT. This CDR3 contains 13 residues. Trimming cost V 5 bases and J 0 bases, with 6 bases left between them. The chain's CDR3 is CASSPLSTDTQYF. The DNA for the CDR3 is TGTGCCAGCAGTCCACTAAGCACAGATACGCAGTATTTT.

This chain connects TRBV19 to TRBJ1-1; D gene ambiguous. This CDR3 comprises 12 residues. V gave up 5 bases and J gave up 5 bases, with 9 bases separating them. Germline CDR1 reads LNHDA; CDR2 reads SQIVND (reference sequence). CDR3 sequence (DNA): TGTGCCAGTAGTTTGATCGGGACTGAAGCTTTCTTT. The encoded protein is CASSLIGTEAFF.

This clone was picked up a small number of times. This chain links TRBV5-4 with TRBJ1-1; 11 positions agree with TRBD1. Germline CDR1 and CDR2: SGHNT and YYREEE (reference sequence). The CDR3 covers 15 residues. With 4 bases clipped from V and 2 bases from J, the junction kept 4 bases outside the gene matches. The CDR3 loop reads CASSKDRGHNTEAFF. The CDR3 DNA is TGTGCCAGCAGCAAGGACAGGGGGCATAACACTGAAGCTTTCTTT.

The rearrangement joins TRBV5-1 to TRBJ1-2, with unresolved D. Germline-derived CDR1 and CDR2 are SGHRS and YFSETQ. The ends were cut back, 1 base at V and 8 bases at J, with 9 bases in the middle. The length of the CDR3 is 12 residues. CDR3 loop: CASSLTAGGYTF. The CDR3 DNA reads TGCGCCAGCAGCTTGACAGCTGGGGGCTACACCTTC.

This clone was recorded once. The same CDR3 can be traced to other DNA sequences in this sample. This sequence joins TRBV30 and TRBJ2-1, with TRBD1 matching 7 bases. This CDR3 has 15 amino acids. The germline V gene encodes CDR1 GTSNPN and CDR2 SVGIG (reference sequence). Germline trimming cut 4 bases from V and 4 bases from J; bases unmatched to any gene: 10. In nucleotides, the CDR3 is TGTGCCTGGAACCCTCGGGACAGATCTTACAATGAGCAGTTCTTC. Its protein product is CAWNPRDRSYNEQFF.

The gene calls are TRBV2 and TRBJ2-7; a possible D gene is TRBD1 (6 bases). The V end lost 6 bases, the J end lost 5 bases, and 11 bases lay between the germline ends. The CDR3 is 12 amino acids. Per germline, CDR1 SNHLY and CDR2 FYNNEI. As DNA, the CDR3 is TGTGCCAGCAGCTCAACAGGGAACGAGCAGTACTTC. Its translation is CASSSTGNEQYF.

The genes are TRBV27 and TRBJ2-1; 12 bases align to TRBD2. Germline trimming cut 2 bases from V and 2 bases from J; bases unmatched to any gene: 10. Germline CDR1 reads MNHEY; CDR2 reads SMNVEV (reference sequence). The CDR3 sequence is 19 residues long. CDR3 coding DNA: TGTGCCAGCAGTTTAGGGGGACTAGCGGGTGGCAACCCCTACAATGAGCAGTTCTTC. Residues: CASSLGGLAGGNPYNEQFF.

This clone was observed a single time. The V gene is TRBV7-8, the J gene TRBJ1-5, with D maybe TRBD1 (6 bases). Germline V CDR1 and CDR2: SGHVS, FQNEAQ. This CDR3 has 18 amino acids. Trimming cost V 1 base and J 4 bases, with 20 bases left between them. CDR3 sequence (DNA): TGTGCCAGCAGCTTAGGAAACAGGGAGTTTTTGAGGAATCAGCCCCAGCATTTT. Amino acids: CASSLGNREFLRNQPQHF.

This clone has a handful of counts. The DNA for the CDR3 is TGTGCCAGCAGCCCAATACACAGTACAACTAATGAAAAACTGTTTTTT. It encodes CASSPIHSTTNEKLFF. The chain uses TRBV7-9 and TRBJ1-4, with D unclear. This CDR3 contains 16 residues. Trimming took 5 bases from V and 0 from J, leaving 13 bases between them. CDR1 and CDR2 from the germline V gene are SEHNR and FQNEAQ (reference sequence).

The chain has TRBV11-1 and TRBJ2-3; no clear D gene. Trimming took 6 bases from V and 5 from J, leaving 15 bases between them. This CDR3 contains 14 residues. Germline CDR1 reads SGHAT; CDR2 reads FQDESV (reference sequence). The CDR3 reads CASSPAALLDTQYF. The CDR3, as DNA: TGTGCCAGCAGTCCGGCGGCACTCCTAGATACGCAGTATTTT.

Notes on this clone: Mismatch with germline at one junction end may stem from a read error. The chain couples TRBV7-9 to TRBJ1-4; no clear D gene. The CDR3 sequence is 12 residues long. From germline, CDR1 is SEHNR and CDR2 FQNEAQ (reference sequence). The CDR3 spells CSSSLSGEKLFF. Written as DNA, the CDR3 is TGTTCCAGCAGCTTGAGCGGTGAAAAACTGTTTTTT.

The gene calls are TRBV4-1 and TRBJ2-7; 10 positions agree with TRBD2. The CDR3 contains 15 residues. The germline CDR1 and CDR2 sequences are MGHRA and YSYEKL. V lost 0 bases to trimming and J lost 4 bases; unmatched junction nucleotides: 3. The DNA of the CDR3 is TGCGCCAGCAGCCAAGAACTAGCGGGACTATACGAGCAGTACTTC. Its protein is CASSQELAGLYEQYF.

V is TRBV2 and J is TRBJ2-7, with 11 bases aligning to TRBD2. J was trimmed by 5 bases and V by 4 bases; bases with no gene match: 7. The CDR3 consists of 15 residues. Germline values: CDR1 SNHLY, CDR2 FYNNEI. CDR3 in amino acids: CASSGSGRAVNEQYF. The CDR3 DNA is TGTGCCAGCAGTGGTAGCGGGAGGGCCGTTAACGAGCAGTACTTC.

The chain carries TRBV27 and TRBJ1-1; the D gene is possibly TRBD1 (6 bases). From germline, CDR1 is MNHEY and CDR2 SMNVEV (reference sequence). The CDR3 covers 18 residues. V dropped 6 bases and J dropped 1 base, with 24 bases sitting between them. The CDR3: CASRYRAGRTVGNTEAFF. The CDR3 bases are TGTGCCAGCAGATACAGGGCAGGGCGAACGGTGGGGAACACTGAAGCTTTCTTT.

J is TRBJ1-1 and V is TRBV6-5; D call uncertain. This CDR3 comprises 14 residues. CDR1 and CDR2 from the germline V gene are MNHEY and SVGAGI. V was shortened by 5 bases and J by 4 bases, with 14 bases between the two germline ends. The CDR3: CASSQTTSGTEAFF. CDR3 in DNA: TGTGCCAGCAGTCAAACTACATCGGGCACTGAAGCTTTCTTT.

The CDR3 spells CASSPRTSSNEQFF. The CDR3 DNA reads as TGTGCCAGCAGCCCGCGGACTAGCAGCAATGAGCAGTTCTTC. V usage is TRBV11-3 and J usage is TRBJ2-1; 8 bases agree with TRBD2. This CDR3 region has 14 residues. The V segment lost 5 bases and the J segment 6 bases; nucleotides outside the gene matches: 6. The germline V gene has CDR1 SGHNT and CDR2 YENEEA.

The chain links TRBV29-1 to TRBJ2-1; 10 bases are shared with TRBD1. V dropped 7 bases and J dropped 9; count of bases not matched to a gene: 9. The CDR3 loop spans 13 amino acids. In germline, CDR1 is SQVTM, CDR2 ANQGSEA. Here the CDR3 DNA reads TGCAGCGCGCAAAGGGACAGGGGCCCTGAGCAGTTCTTC. Translating it yields CSAQRDRGPEQFF.

The chain employs TRBV7-2 and TRBJ1-3, with D possibly TRBD1 on 6 matching bases. CDR3 length equals 16 residues. V lost 1 base, J lost 1 base, and 11 bases lay in between. The germline V gene encodes CDR1 SGHTA and CDR2 FQGNSA. CDR3 coding DNA: TGTGCCAGCAGCTTAGGACCGGGACAATCTGGAAACACCATATATTTT. Amino acids: CASSLGPGQSGNTIYF.